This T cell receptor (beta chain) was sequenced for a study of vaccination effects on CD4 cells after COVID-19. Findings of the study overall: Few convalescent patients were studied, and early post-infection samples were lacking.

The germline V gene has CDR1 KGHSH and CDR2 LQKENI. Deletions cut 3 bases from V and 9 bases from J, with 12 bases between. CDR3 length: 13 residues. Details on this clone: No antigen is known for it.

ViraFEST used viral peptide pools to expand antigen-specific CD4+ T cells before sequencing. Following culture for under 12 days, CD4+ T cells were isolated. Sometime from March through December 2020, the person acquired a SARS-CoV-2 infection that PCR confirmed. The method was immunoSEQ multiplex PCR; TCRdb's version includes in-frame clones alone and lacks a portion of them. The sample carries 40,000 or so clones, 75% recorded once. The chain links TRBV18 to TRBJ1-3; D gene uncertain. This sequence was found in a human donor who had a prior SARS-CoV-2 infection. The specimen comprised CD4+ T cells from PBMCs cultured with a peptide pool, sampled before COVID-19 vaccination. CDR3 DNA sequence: TGTGCCAGCTCACCGGACCCCGATAGCACCATATATTTT. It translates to CASSPDPDSTIYF. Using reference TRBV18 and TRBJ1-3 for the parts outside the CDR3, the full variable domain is NAGVMQNPRHLVRRRGQEARLRCSPMKGHSHVYWYRQLPEEGLKFMVYLQKENIIDESGMPKERFSAEFPKEGPSILRIQQVVRGDSAAYFCASSPDPDSTIYFGEGSWLTVV.